The 19 T cell receptor beta chains listed next were all sequenced from one sample in a study of T cells in severe cutaneous drug reactions. The iRepertoire multiplex PCR system with TCR subtype-specific primers built both bulk and single-cell libraries. Reanalyzing the multiplex PCR reads, TCRdb keeps one entry per CDR3 protein, without DNA. The sample's table shows roughly 5,400 distinct CDR3 sequences. Sequenced patients had Stevens-Johnson syndrome or toxic epidermal necrolysis caused by carbamazepine. The specimen was PBMCs. These receptors were taken from a human donor with a severe cutaneous adverse drug reaction.

This chain uses TRBV9 with TRBJ1-1; the TRBD1 assignment by TCRdb is unverifiable without DNA. This CDR3 is built from 15 residues. In germline, CDR1 is SGDLS, CDR2 YYNGEE. Here the CDR3 reads CASSASQGARTEAFF. The entire variable domain, with the rest obtained from reference TRBV9 and TRBJ1-1, is as follows: DSGVTQTPKHLITATGQRVTLRCSPRSGDLSVYWYQQSLDQGLQFLIQYYNGEERAKGNILERFSAQQFPDLHSELNLSSLELGDSALYFCASSASQGARTEAFFGQGTRLTVV.

This clonotype is deemed medium-sized (0.01 to 0.1%) by its frequency. This chain uses TRBV28 with TRBJ2-7; TCRdb designates TRBD2, a call that cannot be tested without DNA. There are 14 residues in the CDR3. Germline V gene sequence: CDR1 MDHEN, CDR2 SYDVKM. CDR3 sequence: CASNRLSGAYEQYF.

The chain employs TRBV18 and TRBJ2-5. This CDR3 contains 12 residues. The V gene's germline CDR1 is KGHSH and CDR2 LQKENI. CDR3 in amino acids: CASSPVSETQYF.

The chain recombines TRBV20-1 with TRBJ2-1. The CDR3 covers 12 residues. Looked up from germline, CDR1 is DFQATT and CDR2 is SNEGSKA (reference sequence). The CDR3: CSAISGWNEQFF.

By frequency, this clonotype registers medium-sized. V and J are TRBV3-1 and TRBJ2-1; TCRdb lists TRBD1, though no DNA is available to test this call. Germline CDR1 is LGHDT and CDR2 is YNNKEL (reference sequence). The CDR3 totals 12 residues. The CDR3 sequence: CASSHRGNEQFF.

This clonotype is deemed medium-sized (0.01 to 0.1%) by its frequency. This chain connects TRBV4-1 to TRBJ1-5; TCRdb selects TRBD1, and the lack of DNA leaves this call unchecked. Germline loops: CDR1 MGHRA, CDR2 YSYEKL. The CDR3 contains 14 residues. The CDR3 reads CASSQGATNQPQHF.

V gene TRBV6-1 combines with J gene TRBJ1-6. CDR3 length: 15 amino acids. Per germline, CDR1 MNHNS and CDR2 SASEGT. The CDR3 loop reads CASRTRSSYNSPLHF.

Considering frequency, this clonotype is medium-sized. CDR3 sequence: CASSLLILANTDTQYF. This chain connects TRBV7-9 to TRBJ2-3; the TCRdb call, TRBD2, lacks DNA for checking. CDR3 length: 16 residues. Germline assignment: CDR1 SEHNR and CDR2 FQNEAQ (reference sequence).

The chain recombines TRBV5-1 with TRBJ1-1. Germline V gives CDR1 SGHRS, CDR2 YFSETQ. This CDR3 is built from 16 residues. The CDR3 region is CASSLLQNGAYTEAFF.

The chain carries TRBV2 and TRBJ2-1. Germline V gene data show CDR1 as SNHLY and CDR2 as FYNNEI. CDR3 length equals 12 residues. The CDR3 protein is CASVATYNEQFF.

V is TRBV7-9 and J is TRBJ1-2. The CDR3 consists of 15 residues. Germline V gene sequence: CDR1 SEHNR, CDR2 FQNEAQ (reference sequence). CDR3 loop: CASSQKTSGLGGYTF.

CDR3 sequence: CAISESGGYTEAFF. V usage is TRBV10-3 and J usage is TRBJ1-1. The CDR3 has 14 residues. The germline CDR1 and CDR2 sequences are ENHRY and SYGVKD.

Considering frequency, this clonotype is medium-sized. This rearrangement joins TRBV6-1 to TRBJ2-1. CDR1 is MNHNS and CDR2 is SASEGT in the germline V gene. The CDR3 has 11 residues. The chain's CDR3 is CASSSGPEQFF.

V is TRBV12-3 or TRBV12-4 and J is TRBJ2-7; the D call of TRBD1 rests on TCRdb alone, since no DNA is present to check it. The length of the CDR3 is 15 residues. The CDR3 spells CASRPGGGSPYEQYF.

The chain uses TRBV9 and TRBJ2-1; TCRdb returns TRBD2, unconfirmable since there is no DNA. The CDR3 loop spans 16 amino acids. Germline assignment: CDR1 SGDLS and CDR2 YYNGEE. The CDR3 sequence: CASSPTSGSNLGWQFF.

This clonotype is classed as medium-sized by frequency. This chain uses TRBV27 with TRBJ1-5; without DNA, the TCRdb call of TRBD1 cannot be checked. Germline V CDR1 and CDR2: MNHEY, SMNVEV (reference sequence). The CDR3 totals 15 residues. The CDR3 loop reads CASSRIPDSNQPQHF.

The gene calls are TRBV11-2 and TRBJ2-7; the D call of TRBD1 rests on TCRdb alone, since no DNA is present to check it. The length of the CDR3 is 14 residues. CDR1 and CDR2 (germline): SGHAT, FQNNGV. The CDR3 sequence: CASSPLLRPYEQYF.

This clonotype is identified as medium-sized from frequency. The chain has TRBV28 and TRBJ2-7. The germline V gene encodes CDR1 MDHEN and CDR2 SYDVKM. CDR3 size: 13 residues. The CDR3 reads CASFAANFYEQYF. Full variable domain (remainder filled in from reference TRBV28 and TRBJ2-7): DVKVTQSSRYLVKRTGEKVFLECVQDMDHENMFWYRQDPGLGLRLIYFSYDVKMKEKGDIPEGYSVSREKKERFSLILESASTNQTSMYLCASFAANFYEQYFGPGTRLTVT.

The CDR3 here is CASSLTGGSETQYF. The V and J genes are TRBV28 and TRBJ2-5; the D call of TRBD2 rests on TCRdb alone, since no DNA is present to check it. The CDR3 runs 14 residues. In germline, CDR1 is MDHEN, CDR2 SYDVKM. Together with reference TRBV28 and TRBJ2-5, the CDR3 gives the full variable domain: DVKVTQSSRYLVKRTGEKVFLECVQDMDHENMFWYRQDPGLGLRLIYFSYDVKMKEKGDIPEGYSVSREKKERFSLILESASTNQTSMYLCASSLTGGSETQYFGPGTRLLVL.